These 10 T cell receptor beta chains share one sample of origin, sequenced in a study of radiation and T cells in renal cell carcinoma. The sample's treatment: 15 Gy SBRT to primary tumor, nephrectomy 4 weeks later. Sequencing used immunoSEQ multiplex PCR; TCRdb keeps in-frame clones, though not all of them. The sample yields some 14,000 clones, over 60% seen once. Sequencing was performed on tumor tissue, taken from a patient whose treatment included radiotherapy and nephrectomy. The receptors were sampled from a woman in her 70s with renal cell carcinoma.

The chain couples TRBV5-4 to TRBJ2-7; maybe TRBD2 (6 bases). V gave up 3 bases and J gave up 5 bases, with 21 bases separating them. This CDR3 has 16 amino acids. Germline V gives CDR1 SGHNT, CDR2 YYREEE (reference sequence). CDR3 in amino acids: CASSSYSGIQTDEQYF. Written as DNA, the CDR3 is TGTGCCAGCAGCTCCTATAGCGGAATCCAAACGGACGAGCAGTACTTC.

V gene TRBV11-2 combines with J gene TRBJ1-3; D is undetermined. The germline CDR1 and CDR2 sequences are SGHAT and FQNNGV. This CDR3 has 15 residues. V shed 5 bases and J shed 1 base, with 12 bases lying between them. CDR3 amino acids: CASSPIWGSGNTIYF. DNA of the CDR3: TGTGCCAGCAGCCCCATTTGGGGTTCTGGAAACACCATATATTTT.

The chain uses TRBV14 and TRBJ2-3; 9 positions match TRBD2. V gave up 0 bases and J gave up 4 bases; unmatched junction bases: 11. The CDR3 sequence is 18 residues long. Germline values: CDR1 SGHDN, CDR2 FVKESK. CDR3: CASSQDVRTSVGPDTQYF. DNA of the CDR3: TGTGCCAGCAGCCAAGACGTCCGGACTAGCGTGGGGCCAGATACGCAGTATTTT.

This sequence joins TRBV5-1 and TRBJ1-1; TRBD1 aligns across 9 bases. The CDR3 loop spans 13 amino acids. V was pared by 4 bases and J by 6 bases, with 4 bases of the junction left unmatched. Germline V gene lookup returns CDR1 SGHRS and CDR2 YFSETQ. The CDR3 DNA follows: TGCGCCAGCAGCGCACAGGGGGCCGCTGAAGCTTTCTTT. It is translated as CASSAQGAAEAFF.

The chain links TRBV19 to TRBJ2-7; TRBD1 matches 12 bases. Germline loops: CDR1 LNHDA, CDR2 SQIVND (reference sequence). This CDR3 spans 15 amino acids. V shed 5 bases and J 5 bases; nucleotides not matched to a gene: 7. The CDR3 protein is CASSAVGQGANEQYF. The CDR3 DNA is TGTGCCAGTAGTGCCGTGGGACAGGGGGCCAACGAGCAGTACTTC.

The rearrangement uses TRBV7-6 and TRBJ2-2; 7 bases are shared with TRBD1. In germline, CDR1 is SGHVS, CDR2 FNYEAQ. With 0 bases clipped from V and 4 bases from J, the junction kept 8 bases outside the gene matches. This CDR3 spans 17 amino acids. The CDR3 region has the DNA TGTGCCAGCAGCTTAGCGAGTGCAGGGGGTTCCACCGGGGAGCTGTTTTTT. Protein: CASSLASAGGSTGELFF.

This clone is medium-sized in the sample. The gene calls are TRBV7-2 and TRBJ2-5; no firm D call. Germline V CDR1 and CDR2: SGHTA, FQGNSA. V lost 1 base, J lost 0 bases, and 6 bases lay in between. The CDR3 extends over 14 amino acids. The CDR3 spells CASSLGQHQETQYF. The CDR3 DNA follows: TGTGCCAGCAGCTTAGGCCAGCACCAAGAGACCCAGTACTTC.

CDR3 residues: CASSLSGGQVDQPQHF. The CDR3 DNA sequence: TGTGCCAGCAGCTTGTCGGGGGGGCAGGTCGATCAGCCCCAGCATTTT. The chain links TRBV5-5 to TRBJ1-5; perhaps TRBD1 as D (6 bases). The V gene lost 1 base and the J gene lost 5 bases, with 16 bases spanning the gap. This CDR3 comprises 16 residues. From germline, CDR1 is SGHKS and CDR2 YYEKEE (reference sequence). Supplemented by reference TRBV5-5 and TRBJ1-5, the full variable domain reads DAGVTQSPTHLIKTRGQQVTLRCSPISGHKSVSWYQQVLGQGPQFIFQYYEKEERGRGNFPDRFSARQFPNYSSELNVNALLLGDSALYLCASSLSGGQVDQPQHFGDGTRLSIL.

This clone appeared once. V is TRBV27 and J is TRBJ1-1, with 9 bases lining up with TRBD1. The V segment lost 5 bases and the J segment 0 bases; nucleotides outside the gene matches: 4. This CDR3 contains 15 residues. Germline CDR1 reads MNHEY; CDR2 reads SMNVEV (reference sequence). CDR3: CASSRTGAMNTEAFF. The CDR3 nucleotides are TGTGCCAGCAGTAGGACAGGGGCCATGAACACTGAAGCTTTCTTT.

CDR3 amino acids: CASSPLTASGGYEQYF. For the CDR3, the DNA is TGCGCCAGCAGCCCCCTAACAGCCTCGGGGGGCTACGAGCAGTACTTC. The chain employs TRBV5-1 and TRBJ2-7; 7 bases match TRBD2. Trimming at V came to 4 bases and at J to 3 bases, leaving 13 bases not matched to a gene. Germline CDR1 and CDR2: SGHRS and YFSETQ. This CDR3 contains 16 residues.